These T cell receptor beta chains were read from a single sample in a study of T cell repertoires in aging, cancer and after chemotherapy. A single record per CDR3 protein comes from TCRdb applying MiXCR to the multiplex PCR reads. Seen here are about 9,400 distinct CDR3 sequences, 30% to 45% observed once, and the top ten hold roughly 4%. Material for sequencing was blood. Every receptor here comes from a human donor in good health. Both conserved end residues are part of each CDR3. The order of the fields is J gene, clone size, V gene, D gene, CDR3 protein, CDR3 DNA. The D gene is left open where the match is weak. Size is stated for part of the rows, as once, few or many counts, or as a class when the clone is expanded.

j_gene: TRBJ1-1; abundance: NA; v_gene: TRBV29-1; d_gene: NA; CDR3aa: CSVGSLLNTQAFF; CDR3nt: TGCAGCGTTGGTAGCTTACTTAACACTCAAGCTTTCTTT
j_gene: TRBJ1-2; abundance: NA; v_gene: TRBV10-3; d_gene: NA; CDR3aa: CAILGQGVDNYGYTF; CDR3nt: TGTGCCATCCTCGGGCAGGGAGTTGATAACTATGGCTACACCTTC
j_gene: TRBJ1-2; abundance: NA; v_gene: TRBV6-5; d_gene: TRBD1; CDR3aa: CASSRFRTGGLYGYTF; CDR3nt: TGTGCCAGCAGCAGGTTCCGGACAGGGGGACTATATGGCTACACCTTC
j_gene: TRBJ1-1; abundance: NA; v_gene: TRBV5-4; d_gene: NA; CDR3aa: CASSLTQGDTEAFF; CDR3nt: TGTGCCAGCAGCTTAACCCAGGGCGACACTGAAGCTTTCTTT
j_gene: TRBJ2-1; abundance: few; v_gene: TRBV29-1; d_gene: TRBD2; CDR3aa: CSVKAGDGEQFF; CDR3nt: TGCAGCGTTAAAGCGGGAGACGGTGAGCAGTTCTTC
j_gene: TRBJ2-1; abundance: NA; v_gene: TRBV6-4; d_gene: NA; CDR3aa: CASSRGAPAYEQFF; CDR3nt: TGTGCCAGCAGTCGGGGGGCCCCCGCCTATGAGCAGTTCTTC
j_gene: TRBJ1-2; abundance: NA; v_gene: TRBV13; d_gene: NA; CDR3aa: CASSFRGPNYGYTF; CDR3nt: TGTGCCAGCAGCTTCCGGGGCCCTAACTATGGCTACACCTTC
j_gene: TRBJ2-3; abundance: NA; v_gene: TRBV4-3; d_gene: NA; CDR3aa: CASSQDWGAAGFDTQYF; CDR3nt: TGCGCCAGCAGCCAAGACTGGGGGGCAGCAGGGTTTGATACGCAGTATTTT
j_gene: TRBJ1-1; abundance: NA; v_gene: TRBV18; d_gene: NA; CDR3aa: CASSHTWDTEAFF; CDR3nt: TGTGCCAGCAGCCACACATGGGACACTGAAGCTTTCTTT
j_gene: TRBJ2-1; abundance: NA; v_gene: TRBV12-3/TRBV12-4; d_gene: NA; CDR3aa: CASTIGANDNEQFF; CDR3nt: TGTGCCAGCACCATTGGGGCAAACGACAATGAGCAGTTCTTC
j_gene: TRBJ2-2; abundance: NA; v_gene: TRBV11-3; d_gene: NA; CDR3aa: CASSSQNTGELFF; CDR3nt: TGTGCCAGCAGCTCCCAAAACACCGGGGAGCTGTTTTTT
j_gene: TRBJ2-2; abundance: NA; v_gene: TRBV13; d_gene: NA; CDR3aa: CASSSWGGASNTGELFF; CDR3nt: TGTGCCAGCAGCTCCTGGGGGGGGGCGTCAAACACCGGGGAGCTGTTTTTT
j_gene: TRBJ1-1; abundance: NA; v_gene: TRBV6-5; d_gene: TRBD1; CDR3aa: CASSKIPRGAEAFF; CDR3nt: TGTGCCAGCAGCAAAATCCCCAGGGGGGCTGAAGCTTTCTTT
j_gene: TRBJ1-2; abundance: NA; v_gene: TRBV15; d_gene: NA; CDR3aa: CATSRDLTDSANGYTF; CDR3nt: TGTGCCACCAGCAGAGATTTAACGGACAGCGCGAATGGCTACACCTTC
j_gene: TRBJ2-5; abundance: NA; v_gene: TRBV12-3/TRBV12-4; d_gene: NA; CDR3aa: CASTPGRWVETQYF; CDR3nt: TGTGCCAGCACCCCGGGACGGTGGGTTGAGACCCAGTACTTC
j_gene: TRBJ2-1; abundance: NA; v_gene: TRBV12-3/TRBV12-4; d_gene: TRBD2; CDR3aa: CASRLGGDSSNEQFF; CDR3nt: TGTGCCAGCAGACTTGGGGGGGATAGCTCCAATGAGCAGTTCTTC
j_gene: TRBJ2-1; abundance: NA; v_gene: TRBV19; d_gene: NA; CDR3aa: CASSISPPRPDNEQFF; CDR3nt: TGTGCCAGTAGTATAAGCCCTCCCAGGCCCGACAATGAGCAGTTCTTC
j_gene: TRBJ2-3; abundance: NA; v_gene: TRBV7-9; d_gene: TRBD1; CDR3aa: CASSTGQLPMGSDTQYF; CDR3nt: TGTGCCAGCAGCACGGGACAGCTACCCATGGGGTCAGATACGCAGTATTTT
j_gene: TRBJ2-5; abundance: few; v_gene: TRBV13; d_gene: TRBD2; CDR3aa: CASTPPIGGADKTQYF; CDR3nt: TGTGCCAGCACCCCTCCGATCGGGGGGGCCGATAAGACCCAGTACTTC
j_gene: TRBJ2-4; abundance: NA; v_gene: TRBV5-6; d_gene: NA; CDR3aa: CASSSGGRGGKNIQYF; CDR3nt: TGTGCCAGCAGCTCAGGGGGGCGGGGAGGCAAAAACATTCAGTACTTC
j_gene: TRBJ2-3; abundance: NA; v_gene: TRBV6-5; d_gene: TRBD1; CDR3aa: CASSPGQGDTDTQYF; CDR3nt: TGTGCCAGCAGTCCGGGACAGGGAGACACAGATACGCAGTATTTT
j_gene: TRBJ1-5; abundance: few; v_gene: TRBV6-5; d_gene: NA; CDR3aa: CASSGASWGIQPQHF; CDR3nt: TGTGCCAGCAGTGGTGCCTCTTGGGGAATCCAGCCCCAGCATTTT
j_gene: TRBJ1-6; abundance: once; v_gene: TRBV10-3; d_gene: NA; CDR3aa: CAITSGTGGSPLHF; CDR3nt: TGTGCCATCACCTCCGGGACCGGGGGGTCACCCCTCCACTTT
j_gene: TRBJ2-2; abundance: NA; v_gene: TRBV5-1; d_gene: TRBD2; CDR3aa: CASSSGTSGRDGELFF; CDR3nt: TGCGCCAGCAGCTCCGGGACTAGCGGGAGAGACGGGGAGCTGTTTTTT
j_gene: TRBJ2-5; abundance: NA; v_gene: TRBV19; d_gene: NA; CDR3aa: CASLGETQYF; CDR3nt: TGTGCCAGTTTAGGGGAGACCCAGTACTTC